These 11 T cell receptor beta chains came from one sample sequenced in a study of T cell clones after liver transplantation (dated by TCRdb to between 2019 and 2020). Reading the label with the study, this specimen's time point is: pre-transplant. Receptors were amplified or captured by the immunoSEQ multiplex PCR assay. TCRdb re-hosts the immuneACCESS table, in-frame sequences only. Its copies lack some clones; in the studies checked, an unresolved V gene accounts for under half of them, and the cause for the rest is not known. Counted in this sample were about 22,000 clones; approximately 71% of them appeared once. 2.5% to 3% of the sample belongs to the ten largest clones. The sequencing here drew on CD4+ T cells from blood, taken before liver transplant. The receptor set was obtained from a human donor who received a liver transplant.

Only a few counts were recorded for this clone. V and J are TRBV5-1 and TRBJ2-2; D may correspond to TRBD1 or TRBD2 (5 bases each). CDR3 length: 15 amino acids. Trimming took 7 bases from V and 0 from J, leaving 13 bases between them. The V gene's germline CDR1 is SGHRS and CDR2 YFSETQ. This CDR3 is CASFPGTPNTGELFF. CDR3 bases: TGCGCCAGCTTTCCCGGGACGCCGAACACCGGGGAGCTGTTTTTT.

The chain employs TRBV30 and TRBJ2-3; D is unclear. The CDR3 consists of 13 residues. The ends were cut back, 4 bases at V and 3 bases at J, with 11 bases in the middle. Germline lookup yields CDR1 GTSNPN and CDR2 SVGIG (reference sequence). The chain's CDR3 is CAWIPKGTDTQYF. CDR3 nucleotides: TGTGCCTGGATTCCCAAGGGAACAGATACGCAGTATTTT.

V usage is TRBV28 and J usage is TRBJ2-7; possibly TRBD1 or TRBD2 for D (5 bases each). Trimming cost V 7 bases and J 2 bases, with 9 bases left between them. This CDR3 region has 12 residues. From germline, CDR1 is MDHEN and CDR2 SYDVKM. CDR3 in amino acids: CASTGTTYEQYV. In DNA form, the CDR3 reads TGTGCCAGCACCGGGACCACCTACGAGCAGTACGTC.

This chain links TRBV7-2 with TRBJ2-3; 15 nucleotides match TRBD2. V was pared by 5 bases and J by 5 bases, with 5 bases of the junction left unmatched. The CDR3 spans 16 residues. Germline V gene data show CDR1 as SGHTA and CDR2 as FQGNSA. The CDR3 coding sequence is TGTGCCAGCAGCCCCCGGACTAGCGGGAGGGGAGATACGCAGTATTTT. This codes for CASSPRTSGRGDTQYF.

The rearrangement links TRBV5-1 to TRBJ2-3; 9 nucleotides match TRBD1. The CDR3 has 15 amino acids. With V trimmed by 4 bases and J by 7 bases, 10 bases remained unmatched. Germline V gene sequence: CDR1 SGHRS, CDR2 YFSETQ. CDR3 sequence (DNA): TGCGCCAGCAGCCCGGGACAGGGTAATGAATATACGCAGTATTTT. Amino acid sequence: CASSPGQGNEYTQYF.

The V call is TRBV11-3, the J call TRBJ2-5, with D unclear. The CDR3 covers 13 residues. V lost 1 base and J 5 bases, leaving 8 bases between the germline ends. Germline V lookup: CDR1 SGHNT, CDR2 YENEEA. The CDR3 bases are TGTGCCAGCAGCTTAGGCGAATTGGAGACCCAGTACTTC. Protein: CASSLGELETQYF.

CDR3 DNA sequence: TGTGCCAGTAGTGCCCGCTCTGGGGCCAACGTCCTGACTTTC. Its protein product is CASSARSGANVLTF. The chain couples TRBV19 to TRBJ2-6, with unresolved D. The germline CDR1 and CDR2 sequences are LNHDA and SQIVND (reference sequence). The CDR3 runs to 14 residues. V was shortened by 5 bases and J by 0 bases, with 5 bases between the two germline ends.

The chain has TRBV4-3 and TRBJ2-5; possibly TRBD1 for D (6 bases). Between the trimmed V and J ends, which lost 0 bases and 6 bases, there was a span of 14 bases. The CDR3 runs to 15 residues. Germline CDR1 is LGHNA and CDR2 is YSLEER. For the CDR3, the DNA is TGCGCCAGCAGCCAAGACGGCAGGGGCGGAAAGACCCAGTACTTC. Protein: CASSQDGRGGKTQYF.

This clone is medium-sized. The CDR3 DNA is TGTGCCACGACAGCGGGCAATCAGCCCCAGCATTTT. It translates to CATTAGNQPQHF. The V gene is TRBV19, the J gene TRBJ1-5, with D maybe TRBD1 (5 bases). The CDR3 is 12 residues long. Trimming took off 10 bases at V and 2 bases at J, with 9 bases between the two ends. Per the germline V gene, CDR1 is LNHDA and CDR2 is SQIVND (reference sequence). The variable domain in full, completed from reference TRBV19 and TRBJ1-5, reads DGGITQSPKYLFRKEGQNVTLSCEQNLNHDAMYWYRQDPGQGLRLIYYSQIVNDFQKGDIAEGYSVSREKKESFPLTVTSAQKNPTAFYLCATTAGNQPQHFGDGTRLSIL.

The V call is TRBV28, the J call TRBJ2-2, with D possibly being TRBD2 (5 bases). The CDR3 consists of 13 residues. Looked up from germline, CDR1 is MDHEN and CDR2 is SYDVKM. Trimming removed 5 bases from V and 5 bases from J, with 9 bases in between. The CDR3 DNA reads TGTGCCAGCAGTACCCGCGGGACCGGGGAGCTGTTTTTT. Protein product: CASSTRGTGELFF.

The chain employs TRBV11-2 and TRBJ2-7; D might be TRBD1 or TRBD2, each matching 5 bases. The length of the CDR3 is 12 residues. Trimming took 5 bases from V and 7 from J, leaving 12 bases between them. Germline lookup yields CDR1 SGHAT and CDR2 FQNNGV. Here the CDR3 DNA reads TGTGCCAGCAGCCCGATTGGGGGTGAGCAGTACTTC. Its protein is CASSPIGGEQYF.